One sample yielded the 20 T cell receptor beta chains listed below, sequenced in a study of tumor and adjacent non-tumor tissue in lung cancer. RNA was extracted from bulk tissue without any cell sorting. TCRbeta libraries were built with three rounds of nested PCR, modified from ARM-PCR. TCRdb re-called the multiplex PCR reads with MiXCR, one entry per CDR3 protein. The sample includes under 250,000 distinct CDR3 sequences, about two thirds of them seen just once. Source material: lung tumor tissue. Every receptor here comes from a man in his fifties or sixties with non-small cell lung cancer.

About this clonotype itself: A much larger clone sits a single nucleotide away, making a read error possible. The chain is built from TRBV6-1 and TRBJ2-3; D is uncertain. The CDR3 runs to 12 residues. V lost 7 bases, J lost 1 base, and 6 bases lay in between. Per germline, CDR1 MNHNS and CDR2 SASEGT. This chain's CDR3 is CASIWGTDTQYF. The CDR3 DNA follows: TGTGCCAGCATTTGGGGCACAGATACGCAGTATTTT.

This clonotype has a count of ten or more. The chain couples TRBV12-3 or TRBV12-4 to TRBJ2-2, with D hard to call. This CDR3 comprises 14 residues. Trimming shortened V by 3 bases and J by 3 bases, and 8 bases separated the two germline ends. CDR3 residues: CASSFLRDTGELFF. Here the CDR3 DNA reads TGTGCCAGCAGTTTTCTGCGAGACACCGGGGAGCTGTTTTTT.

The chain has TRBV6-1 and TRBJ2-1; 7 positions agree with TRBD1. The J segment lost 0 bases and the V segment lost 4 bases, leaving 3 bases of the junction unmatched. Germline V gives CDR1 MNHNS, CDR2 SASEGT. CDR3 length equals 15 residues. CDR3: CASSATGSSYNEQFF. CDR3 nucleotide sequence: TGTGCCAGCAGTGCGACAGGGAGCTCCTACAATGAGCAGTTCTTC.

A note on this clonotype: A much larger clone differs by one base, so this may be a read error. The chain links TRBV4-3 to TRBJ2-7; no firm D call. The CDR3 covers 14 residues. Germline lookup yields CDR1 LGHNA and CDR2 YSLEER. CDR3 amino acids: CAGSQVGFSYEQYF. Written as DNA, the CDR3 is TGCGCCGGCAGCCAGGTGGGGTTCTCCTACGAGCAGTACTTC.

This clonotype has a count of ten or more. The chain uses TRBV6-5 and TRBJ1-5; 7 positions agree with TRBD1. Germline V gene sequence: CDR1 MNHEY, CDR2 SVGAGI. The CDR3 has 14 residues. The V and J ends lost 7 bases and 4 bases, in that order; junction bases with no gene match: 7. The CDR3, as DNA: TGTGCCAGCACCCCCAGGGGGGTGAATCAGCCCCAGCATTTT. It translates to CASTPRGVNQPQHF.

With regard to this clonotype: One end of the junction does not line up with germline, which may come from a read error. The rearrangement links TRBV4-3 to TRBJ2-6; D remains ambiguous. Germline V gene sequence: CDR1 LGHNA, CDR2 YSLEER. The CDR3 loop spans 16 amino acids. CDR3 in DNA: TGCGCCAGCAACCAAGAGGCGGTGTCTGGGGTCAACGTCCTGAGTTTC. Translated, it gives CASNQEAVSGVNVLSF.

As concerns this clonotype: Compared with germline, one end of the junction differs, possibly owing to a read error. This rearrangement joins TRBV6-5 to TRBJ2-7; possibly TRBD2 for D (6 bases). Germline lookup yields CDR1 MNHEY and CDR2 SVGAGI. The CDR3 is 13 residues long. CDR3 bases: TGTGCCAGAAGTTGGGAGGCGGAGAACGAGCAGTACTTC. This sequence encodes CARSWEAENEQYF.

A note on this clonotype: The missing conserved phenylalanine or tryptophan at the end of this CDR3 makes a read error likely. The DNA is left out, because the CDR3 cannot be placed on it with certainty; the CDR3 is given as TCRdb lists it. This chain uses TRBV11-3 with TRBJ1-2; no DNA check was done on the table's D call, TRBD1. Germline CDR1 reads SGHNT; CDR2 reads YENEEA. The CDR3 is 14 amino acids long, termini counted. The CDR3 spells CATSPGTANYGYIL.

A single count supports this clonotype. The final CDR3 position lacks the conserved phenylalanine or tryptophan, pointing to a likely read error. No DNA is shown, since the ends of the CDR3 on it are uncertain; the CDR3 is the one TCRdb lists. V is TRBV6-2 or TRBV6-3 and J is TRBJ1-5; no DNA check was done on the table's D call, TRBD1. Inclusive of both ends, the CDR3 amounts to 14 amino acids. Germline lookup yields CDR1 MNHEY and CDR2 SVGEGT. CDR3 region: CASSYSVGTQPQHV.

Ten or more counts support this clonotype. The rearrangement links TRBV6-2 or TRBV6-3 to TRBJ1-5; D remains ambiguous. Germline V CDR1 and CDR2: MNHEY, SVGEGT. V shed 2 bases and J shed 2 bases, with 10 bases lying between them. The CDR3 is 15 residues long. DNA of the CDR3: TGTGCCAGCAGTTACCACCGAACCGGCAATCAGCCCCAGCATTTT. This codes for CASSYHRTGNQPQHF.

This clonotype was observed at least ten times. The junction differs from germline at one of its ends, possibly a read error. This rearrangement joins TRBV12-3 or TRBV12-4 to TRBJ2-1; TRBD1 aligns across 8 bases. The CDR3 is 11 amino acids. For the CDR3, the DNA is TGTGCCAGCAGCCGAACAGGGGGATGGGTCTTC. It yields the protein CASSRTGGWVF.

This rearrangement joins TRBV7-9 to TRBJ2-7; TRBD1 agrees at 7 bases. After removal of 6 bases from V and 0 bases from J, the junction contained 5 bases not matched to a gene. Germline assignment: CDR1 SEHNR and CDR2 FQNEAQ (reference sequence). This CDR3 spans 14 amino acids. The CDR3 loop reads CASRYGTASYEQYF. Here the CDR3 DNA reads TGTGCCAGCAGATATGGGACAGCCTCCTACGAGCAGTACTTC. The full variable domain, rest sourced from reference TRBV7-9 and TRBJ2-7, is DTGVSQNPRHKITKRGQNVTFRCDPISEHNRLYWYRQTLGQGPEFLTYFQNEAQLEKSRLLSDRFSAERPKGSFSTLEIQRTEQGDSAMYLCASRYGTASYEQYFGPGTRLTVT.

Concerning this clonotype itself: One end of the junction does not line up with germline, which may come from a read error. The chain employs TRBV29-1 and TRBJ2-3; the match to TRBD2 covers 7 bases. The CDR3 runs 15 residues. CDR1 and CDR2 (germline): SQVTM, ANQGSEA. CDR3 nucleotides: TGCATCGTTGAAGACCGGGGACTGGGAGGGGATACGCAGTATTTT. Translation gives CIVEDRGLGGDTQYF.

V gene TRBV12-3 or TRBV12-4 combines with J gene TRBJ1-1; no clear D gene. The CDR3 totals 13 residues. V was trimmed by 7 bases and J by 5 bases, leaving 14 bases between them. For the CDR3, the DNA is TGTGCCAGCACCTGGAGGGAGCGGACTGAAGCTTTCTTT. Its protein product is CASTWRERTEAFF.

About this clonotype itself: At one of its ends the junction is not consistent with the germline gene, which may arise from a read error. The V gene is TRBV6-5, the J gene TRBJ2-5; D may be TRBD1 or TRBD2 (6 bases each). The CDR3 has 15 residues. Per germline, CDR1 MNHEY and CDR2 SVGAGI. The CDR3 reads CARSYQGRQQETQYF. The CDR3 region has the DNA TGTGCCAGAAGTTACCAGGGGAGGCAACAAGAGACCCAATACTTC.

This chain uses TRBV12-3 or TRBV12-4 with TRBJ1-6; D ambiguous. CDR3 length: 12 amino acids. Trimming cost V 7 bases and J 8 bases, with 9 bases left between them. CDR3 residues: CASNFAYSPLHF. In nucleotides, the CDR3 is TGTGCCAGCAATTTCGCGTATTCACCCCTCCACTTT.

This clonotype was seen repeatedly, ten times or more. The chain recombines TRBV28 with TRBJ1-2, with unresolved D. CDR3 length equals 14 residues. Germline V lookup: CDR1 MDHEN, CDR2 SYDVKM. V lost 5 bases to trimming and J lost 2 bases, with 12 bases between them. CDR3 in amino acids: CASSLPVDNYGYTF. CDR3 DNA: TGTGCCAGCAGTCTCCCTGTCGACAACTATGGCTACACCTTC.

This chain links TRBV28 with TRBJ2-7; D call uncertain. Germline CDR1 reads MDHEN; CDR2 reads SYDVKM. CDR3 length equals 14 residues. V was shortened by 4 bases and J by 6 bases, with 16 bases between the two germline ends. This CDR3 is CASSYSGALGEQYF. The CDR3 bases are TGTGCCAGCAGTTACTCCGGTGCTCTAGGCGAGCAGTACTTC.

Ten or more counts support this clonotype. V usage is TRBV20-1 and J usage is TRBJ1-6; D is unclear. The germline V and J ends were trimmed by 0 bases and 7 bases, with 7 bases remaining between them. Per germline, CDR1 DFQATT and CDR2 SNEGSKA (reference sequence). This CDR3 is 13 amino acids long. CDR3 coding DNA: TGCAGTGCTAGAGACCAGCTAAATTCACCCCTCCACTTT. Protein: CSARDQLNSPLHF.

The genes are TRBV12-5 and TRBJ2-1; 7 bases agree with TRBD1. J gave up 2 bases and V 5 bases, and 3 bases lay outside the gene matches. There are 14 residues in the CDR3. The germline V gene encodes CDR1 LGHNT and CDR2 FRNRAP. The CDR3 bases are TGTGCTAGTGGTATCGGGACAGCCTACAATGAGCAGTTCTTC. It is translated as CASGIGTAYNEQFF.